The T cell receptor (beta chain) under discussion was sequenced for a study of radiotherapy plus CTLA-4 blockade in lung cancer. Study-wide background: There were objective responses in approximately 19% of patients, and more than 30% had disease control.

Produced via immunoSEQ multiplex PCR; TCRdb's table is partial and in-frame only. Of 110,000 or so clones in the sample, 75% to 80% were seen once. CTLA-4 blockade with ipilimumab, together with focal radiation, was given to patients with chemo-refractory metastatic non-small-cell lung cancer. In regard to this clone: The limits of the CDR3 on the DNA are not certain, so only TCRdb's listed CDR3 is given.

The source is a human donor with non-small cell lung cancer who had a partial response to radiotherapy plus ipilimumab. Specimen: peripheral blood, collected from a patient treated with radiotherapy plus ipilimumab.

CDR3 sequence: CARFWAAGTRTSYVCNQPQHF. V usage is TRBV7-5 and J usage is TRBJ1-5; the listed D gene, TRBD1, was not tested against the DNA. TRBV7-5 is assigned pseudogene status. With termini counted, the CDR3 has 21 amino acids.